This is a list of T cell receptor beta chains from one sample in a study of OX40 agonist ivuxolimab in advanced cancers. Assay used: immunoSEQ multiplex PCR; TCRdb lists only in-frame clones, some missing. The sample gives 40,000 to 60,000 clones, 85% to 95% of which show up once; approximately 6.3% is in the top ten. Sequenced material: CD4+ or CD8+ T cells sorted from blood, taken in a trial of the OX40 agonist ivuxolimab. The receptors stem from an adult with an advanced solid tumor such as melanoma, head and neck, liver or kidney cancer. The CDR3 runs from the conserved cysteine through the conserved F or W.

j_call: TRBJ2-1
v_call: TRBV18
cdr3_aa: CASSPPPGTNEQFF

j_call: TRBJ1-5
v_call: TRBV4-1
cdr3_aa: CASSQGGTGAGQPQHF

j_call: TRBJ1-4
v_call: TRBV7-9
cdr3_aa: CASSLAGLGEKLFF

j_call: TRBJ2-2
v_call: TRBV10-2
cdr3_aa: CASGGPWGAGELFF

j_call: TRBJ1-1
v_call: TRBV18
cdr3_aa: CASSRGQSEAFF

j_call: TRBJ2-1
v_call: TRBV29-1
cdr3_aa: CSFVGQIYNEQFF

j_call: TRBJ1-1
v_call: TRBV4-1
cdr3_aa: CASSPPDSLSFEAFF

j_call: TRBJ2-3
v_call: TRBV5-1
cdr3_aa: CASSFFDSSSTDTQYF

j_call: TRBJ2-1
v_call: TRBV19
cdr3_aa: CASSLNRQGAPSYNEQFF

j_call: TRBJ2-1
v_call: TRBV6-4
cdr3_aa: CASSEGESSYNEQFF

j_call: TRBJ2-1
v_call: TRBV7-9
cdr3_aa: CASSPGTSGGNEQFF

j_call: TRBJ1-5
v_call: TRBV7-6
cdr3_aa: CASSLAVGDLNMIGNQPQHF

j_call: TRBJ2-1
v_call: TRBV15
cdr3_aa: CATSRQRSSYNEQFF

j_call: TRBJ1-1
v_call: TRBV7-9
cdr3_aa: CASSPTGVREAFF

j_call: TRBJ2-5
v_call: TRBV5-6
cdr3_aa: CASSLIRLAGGIGAQYF

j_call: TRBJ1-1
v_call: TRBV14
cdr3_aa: CASSRIHGLMNTEAFF

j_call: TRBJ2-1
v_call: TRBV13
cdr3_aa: CASSPRTGVVEQFF

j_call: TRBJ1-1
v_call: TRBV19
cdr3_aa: CASSPKGGVDTEAFF

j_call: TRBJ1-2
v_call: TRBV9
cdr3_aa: CASSPIGQGPGYTF

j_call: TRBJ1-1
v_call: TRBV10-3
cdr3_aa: CAISSDRATTEAFF

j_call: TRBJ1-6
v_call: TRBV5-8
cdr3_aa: CASSQGLGSYNSPLHF

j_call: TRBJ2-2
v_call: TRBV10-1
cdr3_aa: CAKIGYRDNTGELFF

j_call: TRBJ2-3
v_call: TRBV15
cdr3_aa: CATSQKGQGQDTQYF

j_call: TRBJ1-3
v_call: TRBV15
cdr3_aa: CATSRDLSVSGNTIYF

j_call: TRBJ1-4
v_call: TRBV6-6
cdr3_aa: CASSLRELEKLFF

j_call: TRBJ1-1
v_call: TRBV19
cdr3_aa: CASSMGGQGTEAFF

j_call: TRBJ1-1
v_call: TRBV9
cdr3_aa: CASSGSGTGNTEAFF

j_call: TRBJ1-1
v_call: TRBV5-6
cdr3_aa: CASSSRLTRRNTEAFF

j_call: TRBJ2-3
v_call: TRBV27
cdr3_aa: CASRHGTGVTDTQYF

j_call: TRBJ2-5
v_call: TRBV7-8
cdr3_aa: CASSLEVGETQYF

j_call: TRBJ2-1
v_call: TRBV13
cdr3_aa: CASSLGRGGNYNEQFF

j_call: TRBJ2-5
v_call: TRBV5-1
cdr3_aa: CASSYSGETQYF

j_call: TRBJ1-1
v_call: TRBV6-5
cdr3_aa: CASSYSRGQNSGAFF

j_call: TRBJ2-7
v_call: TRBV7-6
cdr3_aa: CASSTSQGSEQYF

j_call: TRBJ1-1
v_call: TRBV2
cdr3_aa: CASSPHQGALNTEAFF

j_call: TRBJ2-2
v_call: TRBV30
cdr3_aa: CAWSAPGQHTGELFF

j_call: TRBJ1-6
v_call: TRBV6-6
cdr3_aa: CASSPGTDNSPLHF

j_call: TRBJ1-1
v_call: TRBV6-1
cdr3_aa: CASRDRGLNGEAFF

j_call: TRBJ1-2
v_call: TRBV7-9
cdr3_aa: CASSVDRRYGYTF

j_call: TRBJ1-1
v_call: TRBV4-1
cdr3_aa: CASSQDIAGLGYGTEAFF

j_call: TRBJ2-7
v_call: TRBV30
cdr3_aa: CARSENSYEQYF

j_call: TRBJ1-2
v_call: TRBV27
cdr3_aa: CASSSVLNSYGYTF

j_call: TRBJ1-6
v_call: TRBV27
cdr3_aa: CASSWGQGYNSPLHF

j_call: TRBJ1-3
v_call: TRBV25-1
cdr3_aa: CASSESLPSDTIYF

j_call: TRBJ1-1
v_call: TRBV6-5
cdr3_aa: CASSYSTGTGGTEAFF

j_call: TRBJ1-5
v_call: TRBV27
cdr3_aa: CASSLAGVNQPQHF

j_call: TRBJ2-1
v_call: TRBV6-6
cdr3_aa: CASSYLAGGSPFF

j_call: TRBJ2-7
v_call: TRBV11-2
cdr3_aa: CASSLQNSYEQYF

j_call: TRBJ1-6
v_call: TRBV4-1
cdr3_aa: CASSQEVQGTGSPLHF

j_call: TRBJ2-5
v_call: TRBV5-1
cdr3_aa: CASSPVAPSEETQYF

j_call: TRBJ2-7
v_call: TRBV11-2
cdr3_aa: CASSLGSPREGSRQYF

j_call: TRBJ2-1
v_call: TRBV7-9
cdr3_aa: CASSSPRDRDNEQFF

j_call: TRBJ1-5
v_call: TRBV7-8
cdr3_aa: CASSLGTQQSGVQHF

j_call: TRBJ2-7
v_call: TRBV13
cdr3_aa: CASGVERAEGYYEQYF

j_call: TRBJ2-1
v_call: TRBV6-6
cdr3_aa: CASSFSGGAGNEQFF

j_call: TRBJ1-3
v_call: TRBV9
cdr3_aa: CASSEPMSSRNTIYF

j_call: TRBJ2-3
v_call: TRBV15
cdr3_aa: CATSAFDEGTDTQYF

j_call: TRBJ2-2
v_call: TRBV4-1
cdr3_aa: CASSQEDKTGELFF

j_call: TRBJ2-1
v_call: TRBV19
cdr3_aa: CASSPEAGWDEQFF